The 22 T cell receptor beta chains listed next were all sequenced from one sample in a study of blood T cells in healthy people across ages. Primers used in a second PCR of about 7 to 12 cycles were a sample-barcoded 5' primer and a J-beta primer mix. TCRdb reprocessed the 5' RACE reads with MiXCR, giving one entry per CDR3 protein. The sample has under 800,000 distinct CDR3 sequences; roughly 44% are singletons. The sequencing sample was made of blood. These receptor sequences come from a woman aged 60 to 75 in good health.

In nucleotides, the CDR3 is TGCGCCAGCAGCCAAGATAAGGGGGTGGGCGAGCAGTACTTC. Protein product: CASSQDKGVGEQYF. The J gene is TRBJ2-5, the V gene TRBV4-3, with D tentatively TRBD1 (6 bases). The J call may not be correct, given that the DNA end is closer to TRBJ2-7. CDR3 length: 14 amino acids. Looked up from germline, CDR1 is LGHNA and CDR2 is YSLEER.

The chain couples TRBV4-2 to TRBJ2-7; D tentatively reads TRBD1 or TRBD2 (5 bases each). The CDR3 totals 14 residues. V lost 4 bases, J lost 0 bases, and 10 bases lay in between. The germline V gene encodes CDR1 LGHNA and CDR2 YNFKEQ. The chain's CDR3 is CASSPPGPSYEQYF. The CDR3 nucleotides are TGTGCCAGCAGCCCCCCGGGACCCTCCTACGAGCAGTACTTC.

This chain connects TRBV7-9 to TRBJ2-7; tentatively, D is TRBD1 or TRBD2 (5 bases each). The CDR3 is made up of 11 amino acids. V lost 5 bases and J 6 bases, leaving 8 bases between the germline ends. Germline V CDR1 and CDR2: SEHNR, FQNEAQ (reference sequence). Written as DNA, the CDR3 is TGTGCCAGCAGCGCAGGGAGCGAGCAGTACTTC. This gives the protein CASSAGSEQYF.

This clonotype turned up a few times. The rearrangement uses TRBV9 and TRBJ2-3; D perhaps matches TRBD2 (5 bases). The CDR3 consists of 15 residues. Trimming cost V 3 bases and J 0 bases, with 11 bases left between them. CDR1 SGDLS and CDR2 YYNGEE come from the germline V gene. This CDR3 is CASSASGLSTDTQYF. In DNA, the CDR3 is TGTGCCAGCAGCGCCTCGGGGTTAAGCACAGATACGCAGTATTTT.

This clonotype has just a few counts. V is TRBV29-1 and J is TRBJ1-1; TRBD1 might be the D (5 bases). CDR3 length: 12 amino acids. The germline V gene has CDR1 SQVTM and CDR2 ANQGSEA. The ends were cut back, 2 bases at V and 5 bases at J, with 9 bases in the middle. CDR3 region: CSVEKGRTEAFF. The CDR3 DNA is TGCAGCGTTGAAAAGGGACGGACTGAAGCTTTCTTT.

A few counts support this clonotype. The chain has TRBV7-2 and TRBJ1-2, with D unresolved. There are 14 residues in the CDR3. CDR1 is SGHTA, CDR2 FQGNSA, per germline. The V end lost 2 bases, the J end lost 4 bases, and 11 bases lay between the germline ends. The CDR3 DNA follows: TGTGCCAGCAGCTTAAACGCGGCAGGCTATGGCTACACCTTC. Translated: CASSLNAAGYGYTF. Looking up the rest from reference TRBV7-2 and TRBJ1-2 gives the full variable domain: GAGVSQSPSNKVTEKGKDVELRCDPISGHTALYWYRQSLGQGLEFLIYFQGNSAPDKSGLPSDRFSAERTGGSVSTLTIQRTQQEDSAVYLCASSLNAAGYGYTFGSGTRLTVV.

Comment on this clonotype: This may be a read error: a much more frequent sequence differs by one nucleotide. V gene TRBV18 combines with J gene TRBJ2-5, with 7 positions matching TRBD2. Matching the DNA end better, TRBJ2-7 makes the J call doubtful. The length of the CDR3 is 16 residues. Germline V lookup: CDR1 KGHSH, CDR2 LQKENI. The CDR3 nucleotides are TGTGCCAGCTCACTTACTTCAGCGGGGTTACGGTACGAGCAGTACTTC. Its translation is CASSLTSAGLRYEQYF.

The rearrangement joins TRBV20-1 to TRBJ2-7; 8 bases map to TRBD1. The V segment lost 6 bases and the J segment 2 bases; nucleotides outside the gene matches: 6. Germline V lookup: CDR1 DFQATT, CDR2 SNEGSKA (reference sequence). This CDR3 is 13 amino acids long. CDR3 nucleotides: TGCAGTGCAGTACAGGGGGTCGCCTACGAGCAGTACTTC. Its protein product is CSAVQGVAYEQYF.

In DNA, the CDR3 is TGTGCCAGCAGCTTAGCCAGCCTAGAGGCTGGCTACACCTTC. Its protein product is CASSLASLEAGYTF. The chain couples TRBV7-9 to TRBJ1-2; D unclear. The CDR3 has 14 residues. The V gene lost 0 bases and the J gene lost 7 bases, with 12 bases spanning the gap. From germline, CDR1 is SEHNR and CDR2 FQNEAQ (reference sequence). Full variable domain (missing parts from reference TRBV7-9 and TRBJ1-2): DTGVSQNPRHKITKRGQNVTFRCDPISEHNRLYWYRQTLGQGPEFLTYFQNEAQLEKSRLLSDRFSAERPKGSFSTLEIQRTEQGDSAMYLCASSLASLEAGYTFGSGTRLTVV.

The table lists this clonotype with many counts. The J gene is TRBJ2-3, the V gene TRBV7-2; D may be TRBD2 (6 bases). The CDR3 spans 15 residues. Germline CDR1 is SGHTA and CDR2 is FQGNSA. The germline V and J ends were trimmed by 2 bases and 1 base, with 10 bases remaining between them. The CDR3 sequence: CASSLWGEGTDTQYF. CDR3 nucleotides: TGTGCCAGCAGCTTATGGGGGGAGGGCACAGATACGCAGTATTTT.

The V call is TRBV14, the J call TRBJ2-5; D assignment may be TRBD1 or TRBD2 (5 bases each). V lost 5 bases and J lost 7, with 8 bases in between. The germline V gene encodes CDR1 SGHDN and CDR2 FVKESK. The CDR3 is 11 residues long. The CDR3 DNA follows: TGTGCCAGCAGCGGGACCTGGACCCAGTACTTC. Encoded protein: CASSGTWTQYF.

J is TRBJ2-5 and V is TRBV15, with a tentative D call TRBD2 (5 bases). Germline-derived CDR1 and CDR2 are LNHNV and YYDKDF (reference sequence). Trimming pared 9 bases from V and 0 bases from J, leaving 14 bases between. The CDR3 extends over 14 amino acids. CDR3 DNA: TGTGCCACGAGAACGCCGGGAAACCAAGAGACCCAGTACTTC. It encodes CATRTPGNQETQYF. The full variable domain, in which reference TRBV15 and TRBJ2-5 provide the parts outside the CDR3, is DAMVIQNPRYQVTQFGKPVTLSCSQTLNHNVMYWYQQKSSQAPKLLFHYYDKDFNNEADTPDNFQSRRPNTSFCFLDIRSPGLGDTAMYLCATRTPGNQETQYFGPGTRLLVL.

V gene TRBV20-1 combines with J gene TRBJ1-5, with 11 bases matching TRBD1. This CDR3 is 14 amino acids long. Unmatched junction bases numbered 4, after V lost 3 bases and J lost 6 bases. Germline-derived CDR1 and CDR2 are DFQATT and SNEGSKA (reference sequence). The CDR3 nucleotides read TGCAGTGCTAGTTGGGACAGGGGGACTCAGCCCCAGCATTTT. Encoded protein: CSASWDRGTQPQHF.

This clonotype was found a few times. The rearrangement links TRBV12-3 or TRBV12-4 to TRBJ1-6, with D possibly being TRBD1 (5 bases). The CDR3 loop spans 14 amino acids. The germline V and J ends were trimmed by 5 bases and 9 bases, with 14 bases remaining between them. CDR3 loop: CASSPGPPGSPLHF. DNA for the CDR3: TGTGCCAGCAGTCCAGGGCCGCCAGGTTCACCCCTCCACTTT.

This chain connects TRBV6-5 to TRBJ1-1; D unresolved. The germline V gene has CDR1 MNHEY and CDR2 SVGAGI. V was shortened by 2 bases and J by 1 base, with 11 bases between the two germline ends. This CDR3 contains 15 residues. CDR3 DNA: TGTGCCAGCAGTTACCCCGGACGTAAGAACACTGAAGCTTTCTTT. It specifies CASSYPGRKNTEAFF.

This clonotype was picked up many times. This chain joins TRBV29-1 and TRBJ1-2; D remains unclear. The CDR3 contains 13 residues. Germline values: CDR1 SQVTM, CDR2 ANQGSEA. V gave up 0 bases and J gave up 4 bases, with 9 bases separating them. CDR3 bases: TGCAGCGTTGAAGATCCAGTACTCTATGGCTACACCTTC. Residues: CSVEDPVLYGYTF.

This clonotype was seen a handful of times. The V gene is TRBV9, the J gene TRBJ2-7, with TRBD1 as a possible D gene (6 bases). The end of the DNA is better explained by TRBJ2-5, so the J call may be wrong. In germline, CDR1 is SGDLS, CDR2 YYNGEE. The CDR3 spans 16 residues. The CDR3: CASSGRQAGIKETQYF. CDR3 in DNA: TGTGCCAGCAGCGGAAGACAGGCCGGGATCAAAGAGACCCAGTACTTC.

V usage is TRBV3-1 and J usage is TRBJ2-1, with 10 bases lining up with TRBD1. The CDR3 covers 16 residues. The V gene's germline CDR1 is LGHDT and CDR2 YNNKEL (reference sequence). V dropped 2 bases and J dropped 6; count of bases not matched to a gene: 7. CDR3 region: CASSQPSGTGANEQFF. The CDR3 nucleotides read TGTGCCAGCAGCCAACCTTCCGGGACAGGGGCCAATGAGCAGTTCTTC.

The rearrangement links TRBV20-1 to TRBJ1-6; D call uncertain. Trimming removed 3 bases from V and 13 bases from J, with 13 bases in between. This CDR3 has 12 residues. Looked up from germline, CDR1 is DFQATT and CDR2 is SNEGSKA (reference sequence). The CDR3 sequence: CSASQTATPLHF. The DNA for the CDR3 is TGCAGTGCTAGCCAGACGGCTACCCCCCTCCACTTT.

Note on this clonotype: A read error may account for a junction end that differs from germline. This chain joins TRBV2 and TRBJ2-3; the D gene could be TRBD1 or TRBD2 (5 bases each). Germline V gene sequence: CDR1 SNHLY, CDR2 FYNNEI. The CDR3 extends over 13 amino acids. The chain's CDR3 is CAIGTLEADTLYF. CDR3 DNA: TGTGCCATTGGGACCCTCGAGGCAGATACGCTGTATTTT.

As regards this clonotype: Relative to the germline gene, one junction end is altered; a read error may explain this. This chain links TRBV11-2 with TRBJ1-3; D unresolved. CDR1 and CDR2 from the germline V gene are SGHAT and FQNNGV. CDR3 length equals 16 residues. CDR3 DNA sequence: TGTACCAGCAGCTTAGCCGCAGGCAACTCTGGAAACACCATATATTTT. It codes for CTSSLAAGNSGNTIYF.

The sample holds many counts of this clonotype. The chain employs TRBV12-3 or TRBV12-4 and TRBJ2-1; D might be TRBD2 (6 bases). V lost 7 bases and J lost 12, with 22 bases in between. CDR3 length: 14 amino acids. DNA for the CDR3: TGTGCCAGCACCAAGGGACTGCCTTTTGCTGGGCAGTTCTTC. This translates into CASTKGLPFAGQFF.